These T cell receptor beta chains were read from a single sample in a study of CD8+ T cells in alopecia areata. The protocol was immunoSEQ multiplex PCR, while the TCRdb copy is restricted to in-frame clones and leaves out a portion. The sample has more than 200,000 clones; 64% are singletons. Sequencing was performed on CD4+ T cells sorted from blood, taken at week 4, from a patient treated with tofacitinib. These receptors came from a human donor with alopecia areata. Both conserved end residues are trimmed from each CDR3. The D gene is left open where the match is weak.

>TRBD2|TRBV5-4|13
ASSPGTSGVGEQY
>.|TRBV7-2|12
ASSPGQNNSPLH
>.|TRBV5-6|13
ASSLRVLGNQPQH
>TRBD1|TRBV13|12
ASSPRTGKETQY
>.|TRBV7-9|13
ASSFWVSGANVLT
>.|TRBV7-9|9
ASSRTDTQY
>.|TRBV30|10
AWSVGAGPWH
>TRBD2|TRBV30|10
AWNPGGETQY
>.|TRBV5-1|14
ASSSRVAGSTDTQY
>TRBD1|TRBV6-6|11
ASSRDSVYGYT
>.|TRBV6-6|13
ASSYSNRGGYGYT
>.|TRBV5-1|13
ASGEGLTNTGELF
>.|TRBV30|11
AWSVLPLGEQY
>.|TRBV11-1|10
ASSLGDRKLF
>.|TRBV7-2|12
ASSARSMNTEAF
>TRBD1|TRBV18|13
ASSPSVTGSETQY
>TRBD1|TRBV2|10
ASQTGVEKLF
>TRBD1|TRBV9|13
ASSVMDRVGNTIY
>TRBD1|TRBV11-2|13
ASSLVGTDLYEQY
>.|TRBV7-2|12
ASSPGTSGNTIY
>.|TRBV5-6|9
ASSYTDEQY
>.|TRBV5-1|14
ASSIGLRTNTGELF
>.|TRBV5-1|11
ASSLVGTDTQY
>.|TRBV5-1|16
ASSSLNREGAGANVLT
>.|TRBV9|15
ASSTTPGGRGTGELF
>.|TRBV30|11
AWSVQSIETQY
>.|TRBV11-1|12
ASSPGGQIYEQY
>.|TRBV7-8|11
ASSPTWDQPQH
>.|TRBV29-1|10
SAWDGSYEQY
>.|TRBV7-9|13
ASSSDRRDPDTQY
>TRBD1|TRBV11-2|12
ASSSTGGQETQY
>.|TRBV9|11
ASSPDLNYGYT
>.|TRBV29-1|11
SAAGRMNTEAF
>.|TRBV27|14
ASSPLTRYGANVLT
>TRBD1|TRBV19|15
ASSEDTGGSGNTEAF
>.|TRBV30|9
AWSVRYGYT
>.|TRBV7-9|12
ASSSLGTNYGYT
>.|TRBV29-1|8
SVAEDEQF
>.|TRBV29-1|10
SDTQGGDTQY
>TRBD1|TRBV5-1|13
ASSFSATGGETQY
>.|TRBV6-5|11
ASRLGLSSPLH
>.|TRBV15|14
ATSRARATGANVLT
>.|TRBV10-3|13
AISDEGRGNQPQH
>.|TRBV5-1|11
ASSLGEGKDYT
>.|TRBV18|13
ASSPLVQASNIQY
>.|TRBV30|12
AWSAGGGGDTQY
>.|TRBV5-6|12
ASSQDSGVRMQY
>.|TRBV7-8|10
ASSLGRETQY
>.|TRBV4-3|14
ASSQAGPSSNQPQH
>TRBD1|TRBV30|12
AWSLGTGDQPQH
>.|TRBV4-2|11
ATSLGQYNEQF
>.|TRBV15|14
ATSRDLEPRVDEQF
>.|TRBV25-1|11
ASGGGWNEKLF
>.|TRBV5-6|11
ASRTPGADTQY